A selection of T cell receptor beta chains follows, all from one sample in a study of blood T cells in healthy people across ages. TCRdb ran MiXCR on the 5' RACE reads and lists one entry per CDR3 protein. This sample has hundreds of thousands of distinct CDR3 sequences; roughly half occur once, and the top ten carry about 13%. The sample taken for sequencing was blood. Receptors were obtained from a woman aged 80 or over in good health. The CDR3 runs from the conserved cysteine through the conserved F or W. Each record gives: CDR3 DNA, CDR3 protein, D gene, V gene, clone size, J gene. A D gene is named only where the DNA matches it firmly. The size of a clone is reported for some rows only, either as once, few or many, or as a class for expanded clones.

TGCAGCGTCGGTGGGACCACAGATACGCAGTATTTT	CSVGGTTDTQYF	NA	TRBV29-1	NA	TRBJ2-3
TGTGCTAGTGGCCCGCCGAGGTACACCGGGGAGCTGTTTTTT	CASGPPRYTGELFF	NA	TRBV12-5	NA	TRBJ2-2
TGTGCCAGCAGCGCCCAGGGTTTCTATGGCTACACCTTC	CASSAQGFYGYTF	NA	TRBV11-3	NA	TRBJ1-2
TGTGCCAGCAGTCGACAGAGCCCACACTATGGCTACACCTTC	CASSRQSPHYGYTF	NA	TRBV12-3/TRBV12-4	NA	TRBJ1-2
TGTGCCAGCAGCTTAGAATCCATTGGAAAGACTTTCTTT	CASSLESIGKTFF	NA	TRBV7-2	NA	TRBJ1-1
TGTGCCAGCGGGGGACGCTCCTACAATGAGCAGTTCTTC	CASGGRSYNEQFF	NA	TRBV11-2	NA	TRBJ2-1
TGCAGTGCTAGAGATCCGATAGCCACTGAAGCTTTCTTT	CSARDPIATEAFF	NA	TRBV20-1	few	TRBJ1-1
TGTGCCAGCAGACGGGACAGGGGCGCAGATACGCAGTATTTT	CASRRDRGADTQYF	TRBD1	TRBV6-5	NA	TRBJ2-3
TGTGCCACCATTAGCGGGGATCACAATGGGGAGGCGCAGTACTTC	CATISGDHNGEAQYF	TRBD2	TRBV24-1	NA	TRBJ2-5
TGTGCCACCGGACAGGGGGAACGGAACATTCAGTACTTC	CATGQGERNIQYF	TRBD1	TRBV24-1	many	TRBJ2-4
TGTGCCAGCAGTTTGGAGGGACCCACAGATACGCAGTATTTT	CASSLEGPTDTQYF	NA	TRBV27	NA	TRBJ2-3
TGTGCCAGCAGTTTAGCGGTGCAAACCTCCTACGAGCAGTACTTC	CASSLAVQTSYEQYF	NA	TRBV27	NA	TRBJ2-7
TGTGCCAGCAGTTCGACAGGGGGCCGTGGCAATCAGCCCCAGCATTTT	CASSSTGGRGNQPQHF	TRBD1	TRBV6-2/TRBV6-3	NA	TRBJ1-5
TGTGCCAGCACTGGGACAGGGGGGAACACTGAAGCTTTCTTT	CASTGTGGNTEAFF	TRBD1	TRBV12-3/TRBV12-4	few	TRBJ1-1
TGTGCCAGCAGTGACCTCCCCGGACAGAGCTCCTACAATGAGCAGTTCTTC	CASSDLPGQSSYNEQFF	NA	TRBV6-2/TRBV6-3	NA	TRBJ2-1
TGTGCCAGCAGCTTGGGGACAGGGTCCCTTACGCAGTATTTT	CASSLGTGSLTQYF	TRBD1	TRBV5-6	many	TRBJ2-3
TGTGCCAGCGGGACCGTAGTTAACTATGGCTACACCTTC	CASGTVVNYGYTF	NA	TRBV28	NA	TRBJ1-2
TGTGCCAGCAGCCTATTCCGAGCAGATACGCAGTATTTT	CASSLFRADTQYF	NA	TRBV3-1	many	TRBJ2-3
TGTGCCACCGGGGAAAGACAGGCTATCACAGATACGCAGTATTTT	CATGERQAITDTQYF	NA	TRBV24-1	few	TRBJ2-3
TGTGCCATCCGACAGGGCCTCGATCAGCCCCAGCATTTT	CAIRQGLDQPQHF	TRBD1	TRBV10-3	many	TRBJ1-5
TGTGCCAGCAGCGGGGGGACAGGGGGTAGCAATCAGCCCCAGCATTTT	CASSGGTGGSNQPQHF	TRBD1	TRBV5-5	NA	TRBJ1-5
TGTGCCAGCAGTGGACGACAGGGGGGCGGGAATCAGCCCCAGCATTTT	CASSGRQGGGNQPQHF	TRBD1	TRBV2	few	TRBJ1-5
TGTGCCAGCAGTTATTCACAGGTCGGAACTCTTCGTAATTCACCCCTCCACTTT	CASSYSQVGTLRNSPLHF	NA	TRBV27	NA	TRBJ1-6
TGCGCCAGCAGCCCGGGGTGGGGGGTCTCCTACAATGAGCAGTTCTTC	CASSPGWGVSYNEQFF	NA	TRBV5-1	NA	TRBJ2-1
TGTGCCTCCCGGGACATCAATACTAGCACAGATACGCAGTATTTT	CASRDINTSTDTQYF	NA	TRBV2	NA	TRBJ2-3
TGTGCCAGCACATCGGGAGCGTCCTACGAGCAGTACTTC	CASTSGASYEQYF	NA	TRBV12-3/TRBV12-4	NA	TRBJ2-7
TGTGCCAGCAGTCGAAGCTCGGAGCTTGAGCAGTTCTTC	CASSRSSELEQFF	NA	TRBV12-3/TRBV12-4	many	TRBJ2-1
TGTGCCAGCGGACAGGGGTATAGAGATACGCAGTATTTT	CASGQGYRDTQYF	TRBD1	TRBV7-3	many	TRBJ2-3